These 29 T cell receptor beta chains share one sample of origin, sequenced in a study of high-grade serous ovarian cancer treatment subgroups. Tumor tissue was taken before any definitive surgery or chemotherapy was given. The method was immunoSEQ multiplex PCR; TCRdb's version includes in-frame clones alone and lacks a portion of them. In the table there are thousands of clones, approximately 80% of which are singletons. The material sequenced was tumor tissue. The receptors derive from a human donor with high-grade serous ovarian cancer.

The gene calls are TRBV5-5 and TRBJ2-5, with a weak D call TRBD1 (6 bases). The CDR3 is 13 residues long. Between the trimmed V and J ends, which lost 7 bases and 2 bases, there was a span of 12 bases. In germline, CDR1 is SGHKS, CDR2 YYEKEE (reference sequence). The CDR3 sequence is CASLNRDQETQYF. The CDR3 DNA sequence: TGTGCCAGCCTGAACAGGGATCAAGAGACCCAGTACTTC. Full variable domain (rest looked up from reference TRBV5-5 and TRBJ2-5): DAGVTQSPTHLIKTRGQQVTLRCSPISGHKSVSWYQQVLGQGPQFIFQYYEKEERGRGNFPDRFSARQFPNYSSELNVNALLLGDSALYLCASLNRDQETQYFGPGTRLLVL.

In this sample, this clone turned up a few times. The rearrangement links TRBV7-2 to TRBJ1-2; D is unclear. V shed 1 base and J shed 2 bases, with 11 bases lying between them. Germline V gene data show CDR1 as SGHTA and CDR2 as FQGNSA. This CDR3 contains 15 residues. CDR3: CASSLVSGRNYGYTF. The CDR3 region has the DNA TGTGCCAGCAGCTTAGTGTCGGGAAGGAACTATGGCTACACCTTC.

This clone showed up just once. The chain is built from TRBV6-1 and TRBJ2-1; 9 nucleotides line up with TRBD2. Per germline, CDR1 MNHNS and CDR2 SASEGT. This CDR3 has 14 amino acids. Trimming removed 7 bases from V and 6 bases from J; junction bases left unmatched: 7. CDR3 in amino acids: CASTWRGGPNEQFF. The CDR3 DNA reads TGTGCCAGCACATGGCGGGGGGGCCCCAATGAGCAGTTCTTC.

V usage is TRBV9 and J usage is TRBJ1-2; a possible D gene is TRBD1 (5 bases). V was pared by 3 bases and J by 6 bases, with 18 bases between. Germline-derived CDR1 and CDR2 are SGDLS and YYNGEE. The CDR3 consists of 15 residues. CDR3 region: CASSADERGSHGYTF. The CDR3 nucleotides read TGTGCCAGCAGCGCAGATGAGAGGGGCAGCCATGGCTACACCTTC.

This CDR3 reads CASSQEMNTEAFF. For the CDR3, the DNA is TGCGCCAGCAGCCAAGAGATGAACACTGAAGCTTTCTTT. J is TRBJ1-1 and V is TRBV5-1; no clear D gene. Looked up from germline, CDR1 is SGHRS and CDR2 is YFSETQ. Trimming stripped 4 bases from V and 0 bases from J, with 7 bases between. The CDR3 has 13 residues.

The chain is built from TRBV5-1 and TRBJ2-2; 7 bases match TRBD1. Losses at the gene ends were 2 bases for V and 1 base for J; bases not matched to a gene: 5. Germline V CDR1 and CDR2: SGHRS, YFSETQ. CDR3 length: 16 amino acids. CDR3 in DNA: TGCGCCAGCAGCTTATCGGGGACAGAGAACACCGGGGAGCTGTTTTTT. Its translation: CASSLSGTENTGELFF. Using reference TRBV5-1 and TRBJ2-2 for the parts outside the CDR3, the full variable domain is KAGVTQTPRYLIKTRGQQVTLSCSPISGHRSVSWYQQTPGQGLQFLFEYFSETQRNKGNFPGRFSGRQFSNSRSEMNVSTLELGDSALYLCASSLSGTENTGELFFGEGSRLTVL.

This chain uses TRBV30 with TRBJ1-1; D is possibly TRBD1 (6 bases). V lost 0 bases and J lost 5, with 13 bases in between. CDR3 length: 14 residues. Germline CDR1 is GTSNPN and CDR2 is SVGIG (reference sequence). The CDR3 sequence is CAWSVGAGATEAFF. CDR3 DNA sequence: TGTGCCTGGAGTGTAGGAGCAGGGGCGACTGAAGCTTTCTTT.

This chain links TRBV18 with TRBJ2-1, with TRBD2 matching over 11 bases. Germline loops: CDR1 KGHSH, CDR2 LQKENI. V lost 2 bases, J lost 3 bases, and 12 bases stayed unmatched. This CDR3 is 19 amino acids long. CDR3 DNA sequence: TGTGCCAGCTCACCAAAAAGGCTAGCGGGGGGTACTTACTACAATGAGCAGTTCTTC. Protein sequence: CASSPKRLAGGTYYNEQFF.

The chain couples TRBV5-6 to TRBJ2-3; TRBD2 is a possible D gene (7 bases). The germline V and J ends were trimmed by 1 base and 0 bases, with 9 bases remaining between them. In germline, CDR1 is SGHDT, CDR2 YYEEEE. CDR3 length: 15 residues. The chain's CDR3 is CASSLRGASTDTQYF. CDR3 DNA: TGTGCCAGCAGCTTGCGGGGGGCTAGCACAGATACGCAGTATTTT.

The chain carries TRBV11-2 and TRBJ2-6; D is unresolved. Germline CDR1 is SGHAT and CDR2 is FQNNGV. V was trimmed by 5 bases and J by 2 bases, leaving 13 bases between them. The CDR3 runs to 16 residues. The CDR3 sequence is CASSRTRSAGANVLTF. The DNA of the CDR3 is TGTGCCAGCAGCAGAACCCGGAGCGCTGGGGCCAACGTCCTGACTTTC. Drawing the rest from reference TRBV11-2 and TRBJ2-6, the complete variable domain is EAGVAQSPRYKIIEKRQSVAFWCNPISGHATLYWYQQILGQGPKLLIQFQNNGVVDDSQLPKDRFSAERLKGVDSTLKIQPAKLEDSAVYLCASSRTRSAGANVLTFGAGSRLTVL.

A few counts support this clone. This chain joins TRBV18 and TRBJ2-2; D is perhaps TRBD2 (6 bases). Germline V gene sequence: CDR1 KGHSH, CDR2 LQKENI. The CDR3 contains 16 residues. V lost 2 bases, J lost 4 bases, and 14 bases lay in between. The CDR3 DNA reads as TGTGCCAGCTCACCAAGCCGGGGTAGCGGCACCGGGGAGCTGTTTTTT. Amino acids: CASSPSRGSGTGELFF.

The CDR3 is CASSYSGSSYNSPLHF. CDR3 in DNA: TGTGCCAGCAGTTACTCAGGGAGCTCCTATAATTCACCCCTCCACTTT. The chain links TRBV6-5 to TRBJ1-6; the D is unclear. CDR1 is MNHEY, CDR2 SVGAGI, per germline. This CDR3 spans 16 amino acids. Trimming took 0 bases from V and 0 from J, leaving 6 bases between them.

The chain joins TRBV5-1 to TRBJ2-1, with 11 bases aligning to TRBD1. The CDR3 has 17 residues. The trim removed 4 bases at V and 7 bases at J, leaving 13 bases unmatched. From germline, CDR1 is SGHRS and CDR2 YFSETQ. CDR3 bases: TGCGCCAGCAGCAATATGGCTCGGGGACAGGGGGGGAATGAGCAGTTCTTC. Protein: CASSNMARGQGGNEQFF.

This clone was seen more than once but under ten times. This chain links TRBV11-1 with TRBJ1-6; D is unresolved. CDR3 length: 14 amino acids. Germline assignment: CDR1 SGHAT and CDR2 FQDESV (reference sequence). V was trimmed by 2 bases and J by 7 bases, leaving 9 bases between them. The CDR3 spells CASSLTGNNSPLHF. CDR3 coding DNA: TGTGCCAGCAGCTTAACCGGGAACAATTCACCCCTCCACTTT.

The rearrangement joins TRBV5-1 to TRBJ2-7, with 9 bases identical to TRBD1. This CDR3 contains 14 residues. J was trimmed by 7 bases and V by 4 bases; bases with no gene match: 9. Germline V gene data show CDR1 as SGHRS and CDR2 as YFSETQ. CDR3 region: CASSGSGTGREQYF. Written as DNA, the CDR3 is TGCGCCAGCAGCGGCTCCGGGACAGGGCGTGAGCAGTACTTC.

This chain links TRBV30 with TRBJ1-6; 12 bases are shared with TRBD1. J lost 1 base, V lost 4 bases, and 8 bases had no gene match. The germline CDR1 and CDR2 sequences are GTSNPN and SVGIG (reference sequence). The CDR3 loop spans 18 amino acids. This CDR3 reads CAWTGGQGAGSYNSPLHF. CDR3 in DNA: TGTGCCTGGACTGGGGGACAGGGGGCTGGGTCCTATAATTCACCCCTCCACTTT. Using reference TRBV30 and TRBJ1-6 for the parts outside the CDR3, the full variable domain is SQTIHQWPATLVQPVGSPLSLECTVEGTSNPNLYWYRQAAGRGLQLLFYSVGIGQISSEVPQNLSASRPQDRQFILSSKKLLLSDSGFYLCAWTGGQGAGSYNSPLHFGNGTRLTVT.

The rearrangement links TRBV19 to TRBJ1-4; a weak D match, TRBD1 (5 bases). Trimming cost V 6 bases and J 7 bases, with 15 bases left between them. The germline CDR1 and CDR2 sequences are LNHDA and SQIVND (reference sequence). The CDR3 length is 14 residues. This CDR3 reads CASSEGRGSEKLFF. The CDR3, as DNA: TGTGCCAGTAGCGAGGGGAGAGGTAGTGAAAAACTGTTTTTT.

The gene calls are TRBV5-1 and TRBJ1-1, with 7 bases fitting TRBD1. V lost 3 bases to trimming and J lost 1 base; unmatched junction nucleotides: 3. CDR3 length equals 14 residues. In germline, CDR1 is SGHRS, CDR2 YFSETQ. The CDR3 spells CASSSDRENTEAFF. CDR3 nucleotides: TGCGCCAGCAGCTCCGACAGGGAGAACACTGAAGCTTTCTTT.

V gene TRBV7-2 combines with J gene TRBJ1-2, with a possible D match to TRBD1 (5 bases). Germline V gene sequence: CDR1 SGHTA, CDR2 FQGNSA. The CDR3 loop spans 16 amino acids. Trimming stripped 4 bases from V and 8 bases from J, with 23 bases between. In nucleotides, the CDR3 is TGTGCCAGCAGCTCCGGACGGAATGAGGGGTTTAGAGGCTACACCTTC. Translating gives CASSSGRNEGFRGYTF.

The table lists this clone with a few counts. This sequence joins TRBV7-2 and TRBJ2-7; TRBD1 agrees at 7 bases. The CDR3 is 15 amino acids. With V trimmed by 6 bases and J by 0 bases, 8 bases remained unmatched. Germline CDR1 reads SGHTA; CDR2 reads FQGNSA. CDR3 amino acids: CASRFRDRSSYEQYF. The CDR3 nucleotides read TGTGCCAGCAGGTTCCGGGACAGAAGCTCCTACGAGCAGTACTTC.

The CDR3: CASSSPGISTDTQYF. The CDR3 DNA sequence: TGTGCCAGCAGCTCTCCCGGGATAAGCACAGATACGCAGTATTTT. The chain carries TRBV7-9 and TRBJ2-3, with D possibly matching TRBD2 (5 bases). Germline values: CDR1 SEHNR, CDR2 FQNEAQ (reference sequence). There are 15 residues in the CDR3. V was shortened by 4 bases and J by 0 bases, with 11 bases between the two germline ends.

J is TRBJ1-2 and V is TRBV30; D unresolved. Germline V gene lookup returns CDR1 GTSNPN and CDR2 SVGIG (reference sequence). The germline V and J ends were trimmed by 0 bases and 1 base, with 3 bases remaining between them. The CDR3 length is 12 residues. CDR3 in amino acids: CAWSVFNYGYTF. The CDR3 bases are TGTGCCTGGAGTGTGTTTAACTATGGCTACACCTTC.

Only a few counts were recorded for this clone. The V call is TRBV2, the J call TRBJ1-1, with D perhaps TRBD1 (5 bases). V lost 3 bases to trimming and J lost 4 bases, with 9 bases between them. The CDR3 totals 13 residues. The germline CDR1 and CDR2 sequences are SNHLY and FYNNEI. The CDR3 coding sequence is TGTGCCAGCAGTGACAGGGTCCTCACTGAAGCTTTCTTT. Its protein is CASSDRVLTEAFF.

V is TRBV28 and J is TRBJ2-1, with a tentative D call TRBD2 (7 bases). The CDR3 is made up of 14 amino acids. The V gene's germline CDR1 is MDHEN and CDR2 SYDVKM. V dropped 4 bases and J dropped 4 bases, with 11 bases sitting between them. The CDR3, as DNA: TGTGCCAGCAGTTCCCGGGGGGCTTACAATGAGCAGTTCTTC. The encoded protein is CASSSRGAYNEQFF.

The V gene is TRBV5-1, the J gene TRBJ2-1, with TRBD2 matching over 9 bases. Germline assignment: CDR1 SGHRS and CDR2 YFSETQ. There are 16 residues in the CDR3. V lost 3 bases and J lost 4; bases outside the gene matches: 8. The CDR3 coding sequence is TGCGCCAGCAGCTCCTTGACTAGCGGAAAATACAATGAGCAGTTCTTC. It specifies CASSSLTSGKYNEQFF.

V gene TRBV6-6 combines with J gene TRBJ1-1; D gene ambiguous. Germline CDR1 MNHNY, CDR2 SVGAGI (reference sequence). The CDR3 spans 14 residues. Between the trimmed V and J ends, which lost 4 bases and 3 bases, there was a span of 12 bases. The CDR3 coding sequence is TGTGCCAGCAGTTTGACGTCTAGGGACACTGAAGCTTTCTTT. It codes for CASSLTSRDTEAFF.

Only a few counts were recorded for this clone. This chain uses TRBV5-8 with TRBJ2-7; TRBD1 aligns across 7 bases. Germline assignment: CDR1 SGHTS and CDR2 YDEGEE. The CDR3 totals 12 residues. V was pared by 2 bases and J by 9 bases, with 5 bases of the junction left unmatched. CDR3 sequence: CASSFRQGGQYF. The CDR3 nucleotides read TGTGCCAGCAGCTTTCGACAGGGCGGGCAGTACTTC.

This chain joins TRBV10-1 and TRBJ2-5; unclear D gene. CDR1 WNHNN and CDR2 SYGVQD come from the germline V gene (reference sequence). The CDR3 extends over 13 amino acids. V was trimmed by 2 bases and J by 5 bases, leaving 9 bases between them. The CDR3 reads CASSERSWETQYF. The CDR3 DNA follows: TGCGCCAGCAGTGAGCGGAGCTGGGAGACCCAGTACTTC.

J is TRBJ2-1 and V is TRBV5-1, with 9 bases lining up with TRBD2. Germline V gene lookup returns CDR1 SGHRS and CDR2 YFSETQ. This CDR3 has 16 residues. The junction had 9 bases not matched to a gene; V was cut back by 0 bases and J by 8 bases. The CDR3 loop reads CASSLGYGGGVDEQFF. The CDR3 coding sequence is TGCGCCAGCAGCTTGGGCTATGGCGGGGGGGTCGATGAGCAGTTCTTC.